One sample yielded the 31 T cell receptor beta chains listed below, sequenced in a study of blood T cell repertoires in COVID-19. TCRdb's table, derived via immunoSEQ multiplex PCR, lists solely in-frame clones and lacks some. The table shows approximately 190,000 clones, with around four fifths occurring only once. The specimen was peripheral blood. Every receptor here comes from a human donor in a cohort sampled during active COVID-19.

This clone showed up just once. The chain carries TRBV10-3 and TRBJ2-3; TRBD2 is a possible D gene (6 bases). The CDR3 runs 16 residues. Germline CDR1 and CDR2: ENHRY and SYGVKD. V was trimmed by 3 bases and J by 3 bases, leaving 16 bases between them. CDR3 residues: CAISDAGPPQTDTQYF. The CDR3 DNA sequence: TGTGCCATCAGTGACGCGGGACCCCCCCAAACAGATACGCAGTATTTT.

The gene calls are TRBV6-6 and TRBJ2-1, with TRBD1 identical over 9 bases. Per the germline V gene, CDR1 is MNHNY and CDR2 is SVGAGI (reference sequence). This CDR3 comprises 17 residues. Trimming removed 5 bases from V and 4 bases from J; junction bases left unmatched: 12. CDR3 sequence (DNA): TGTGCCAGCAGTCTCACAGGGGGCGTCGGGGGGTACAATGAGCAGTTCTTC. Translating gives CASSLTGGVGGYNEQFF.

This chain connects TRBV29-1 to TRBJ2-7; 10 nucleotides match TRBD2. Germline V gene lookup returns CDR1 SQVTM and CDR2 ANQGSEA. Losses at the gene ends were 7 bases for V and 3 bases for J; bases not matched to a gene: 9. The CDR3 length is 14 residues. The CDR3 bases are TGCAGCGCCGCGATAGCGGGAGGACGCTACGAGCAGTACTTC. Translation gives CSAAIAGGRYEQYF.

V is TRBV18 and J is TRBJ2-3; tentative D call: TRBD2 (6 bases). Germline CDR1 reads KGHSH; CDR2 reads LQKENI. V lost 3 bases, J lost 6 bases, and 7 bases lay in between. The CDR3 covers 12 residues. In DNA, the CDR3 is TGTGCCAGCTCACCCGGAGGGGATACGCAGTATTTT. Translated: CASSPGGDTQYF.

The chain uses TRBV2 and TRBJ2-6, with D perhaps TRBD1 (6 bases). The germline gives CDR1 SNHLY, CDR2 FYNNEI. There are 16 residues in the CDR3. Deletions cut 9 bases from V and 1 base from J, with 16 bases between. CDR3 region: CASSGALFSGANVLTF. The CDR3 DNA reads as TGTGCCAGTTCAGGGGCGTTGTTTTCTGGGGCCAACGTCCTGACTTTC.

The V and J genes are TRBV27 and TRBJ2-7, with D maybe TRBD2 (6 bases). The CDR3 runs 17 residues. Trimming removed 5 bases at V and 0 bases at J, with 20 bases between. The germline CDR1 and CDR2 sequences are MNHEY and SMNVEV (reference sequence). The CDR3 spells CASSAGLLRGSSYEQYF. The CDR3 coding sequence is TGTGCCAGCAGTGCGGGACTCCTTCGGGGGAGCTCCTACGAGCAGTACTTC.

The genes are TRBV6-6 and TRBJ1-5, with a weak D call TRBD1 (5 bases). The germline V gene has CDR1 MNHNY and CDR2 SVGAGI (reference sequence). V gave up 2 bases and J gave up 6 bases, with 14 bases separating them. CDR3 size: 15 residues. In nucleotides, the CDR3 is TGTGCCAGCAGTTACCATCACAGGTCTGCTCAGCCCCAGCATTTT. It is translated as CASSYHHRSAQPQHF.

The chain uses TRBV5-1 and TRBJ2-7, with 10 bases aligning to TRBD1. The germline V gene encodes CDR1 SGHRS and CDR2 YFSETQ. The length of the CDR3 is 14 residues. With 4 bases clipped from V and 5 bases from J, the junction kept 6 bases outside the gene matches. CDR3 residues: CASSLGQGVNEQYF. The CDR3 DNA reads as TGCGCCAGCAGCCTCGGACAGGGGGTCAACGAGCAGTACTTC.

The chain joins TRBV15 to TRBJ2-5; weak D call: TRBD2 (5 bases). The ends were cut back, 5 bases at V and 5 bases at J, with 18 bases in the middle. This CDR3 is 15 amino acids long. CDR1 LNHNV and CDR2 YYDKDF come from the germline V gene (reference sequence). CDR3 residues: CATSPRTVLGETQYF. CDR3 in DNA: TGTGCCACCAGCCCCCGGACTGTATTGGGGGAGACCCAGTACTTC.

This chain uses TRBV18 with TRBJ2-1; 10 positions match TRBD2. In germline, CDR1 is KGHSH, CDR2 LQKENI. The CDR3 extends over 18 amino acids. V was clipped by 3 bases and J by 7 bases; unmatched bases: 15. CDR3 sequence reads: CASSPPTGSSGGMNEQFF. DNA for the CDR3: TGTGCCAGCTCACCGCCGACCGGTTCTAGCGGGGGCATGAATGAGCAGTTCTTC.

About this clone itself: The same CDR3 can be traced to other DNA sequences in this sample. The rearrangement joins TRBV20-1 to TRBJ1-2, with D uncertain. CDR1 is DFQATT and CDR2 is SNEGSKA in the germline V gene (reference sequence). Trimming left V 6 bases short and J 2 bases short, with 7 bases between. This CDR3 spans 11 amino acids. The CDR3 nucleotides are TGCAGTGCGCGGCAGAACTATGGCTACACCTTC. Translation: CSARQNYGYTF.

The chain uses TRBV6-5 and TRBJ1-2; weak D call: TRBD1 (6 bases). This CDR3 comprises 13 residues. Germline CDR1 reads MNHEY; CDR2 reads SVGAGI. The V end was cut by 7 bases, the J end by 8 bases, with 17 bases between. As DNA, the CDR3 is TGTGCCAGCACGGAGGTCGCCAGGGGAGGCTACACCTTC. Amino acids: CASTEVARGGYTF.

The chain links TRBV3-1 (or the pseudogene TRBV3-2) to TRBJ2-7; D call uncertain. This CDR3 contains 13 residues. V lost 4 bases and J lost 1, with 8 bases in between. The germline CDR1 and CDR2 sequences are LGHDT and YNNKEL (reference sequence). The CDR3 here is CASSLSQSYEQYF. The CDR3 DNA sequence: TGTGCCAGCAGCCTCTCACAGTCCTACGAGCAGTACTTC.

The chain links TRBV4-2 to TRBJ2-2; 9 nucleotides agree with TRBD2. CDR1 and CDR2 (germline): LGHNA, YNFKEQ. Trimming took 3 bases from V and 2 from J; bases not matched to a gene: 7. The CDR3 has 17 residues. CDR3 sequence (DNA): TGTGCCAGCAGCCACCCTGGCGGGGGGGCCAACACCGGGGAGCTGTTTTTT. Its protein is CASSHPGGGANTGELFF.

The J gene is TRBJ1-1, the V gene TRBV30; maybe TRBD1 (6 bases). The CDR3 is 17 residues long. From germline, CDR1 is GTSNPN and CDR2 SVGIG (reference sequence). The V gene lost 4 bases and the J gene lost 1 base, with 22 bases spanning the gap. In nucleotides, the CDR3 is TGTGCCTGGACATGGGGGGGCCACGGCGCCCCGAACACTGAAGCTTTCTTT. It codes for CAWTWGGHGAPNTEAFF. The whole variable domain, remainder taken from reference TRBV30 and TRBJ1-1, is SQTIHQWPATLVQPVGSPLSLECTVEGTSNPNLYWYRQAAGRGLQLLFYSVGIGQISSEVPQNLSASRPQDRQFILSSKKLLLSDSGFYLCAWTWGGHGAPNTEAFFGQGTRLTVV.

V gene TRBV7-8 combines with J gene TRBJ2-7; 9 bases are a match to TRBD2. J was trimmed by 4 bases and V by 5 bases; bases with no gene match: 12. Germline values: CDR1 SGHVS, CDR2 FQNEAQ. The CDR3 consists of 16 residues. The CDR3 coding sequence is TGTGCCAGCAGCCACCTCTTGAGACTAGCGGAATACGAGCAGTACTTC. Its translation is CASSHLLRLAEYEQYF.

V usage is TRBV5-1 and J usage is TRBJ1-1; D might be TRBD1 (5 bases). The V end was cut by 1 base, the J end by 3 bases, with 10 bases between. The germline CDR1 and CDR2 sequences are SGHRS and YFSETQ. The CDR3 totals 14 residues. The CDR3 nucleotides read TGCGCCAGCAGCTTGTTCGGGGGAGACACTGAAGCTTTCTTT. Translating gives CASSLFGGDTEAFF. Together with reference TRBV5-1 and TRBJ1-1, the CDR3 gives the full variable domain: KAGVTQTPRYLIKTRGQQVTLSCSPISGHRSVSWYQQTPGQGLQFLFEYFSETQRNKGNFPGRFSGRQFSNSRSEMNVSTLELGDSALYLCASSLFGGDTEAFFGQGTRLTVV.

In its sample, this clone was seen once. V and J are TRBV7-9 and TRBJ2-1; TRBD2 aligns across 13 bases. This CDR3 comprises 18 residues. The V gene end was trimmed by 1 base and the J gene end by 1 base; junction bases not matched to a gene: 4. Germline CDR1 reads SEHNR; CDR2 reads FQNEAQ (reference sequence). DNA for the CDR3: TGTGCCAGCAGCTTAGGGGGGACTAGCGGGGCATCCTACAATGAGCAGTTCTTC. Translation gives CASSLGGTSGASYNEQFF.

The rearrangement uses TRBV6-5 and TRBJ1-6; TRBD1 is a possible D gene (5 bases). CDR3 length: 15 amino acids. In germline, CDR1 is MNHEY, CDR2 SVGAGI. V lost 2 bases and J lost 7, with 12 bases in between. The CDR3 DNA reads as TGTGCCAGCAGTTACGTCCAGGGTGGAAATTCACCCCTCCACTTT. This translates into CASSYVQGGNSPLHF.

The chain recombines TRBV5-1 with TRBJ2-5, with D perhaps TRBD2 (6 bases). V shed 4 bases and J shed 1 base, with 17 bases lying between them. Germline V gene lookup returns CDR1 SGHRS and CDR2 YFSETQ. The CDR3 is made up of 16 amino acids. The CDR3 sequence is CASSETVGGRQETQYF. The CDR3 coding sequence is TGCGCCAGCAGCGAAACAGTGGGGGGACGCCAAGAGACCCAGTACTTC.

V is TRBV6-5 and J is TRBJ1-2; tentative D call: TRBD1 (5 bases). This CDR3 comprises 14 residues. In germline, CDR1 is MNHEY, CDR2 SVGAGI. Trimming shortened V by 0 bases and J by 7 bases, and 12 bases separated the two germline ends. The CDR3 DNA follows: TGTGCCAGCAGTTACTCTTGGCAGGGAAGTGGCTACACCTTC. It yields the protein CASSYSWQGSGYTF.

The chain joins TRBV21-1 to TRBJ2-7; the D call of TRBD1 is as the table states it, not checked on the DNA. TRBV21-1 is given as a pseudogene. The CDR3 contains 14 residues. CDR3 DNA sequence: TGTGCCAGCAGCCCCAAGGAGGGGGCCAACGAGCAGTACGTC. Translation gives CASSPKEGANEQYV.

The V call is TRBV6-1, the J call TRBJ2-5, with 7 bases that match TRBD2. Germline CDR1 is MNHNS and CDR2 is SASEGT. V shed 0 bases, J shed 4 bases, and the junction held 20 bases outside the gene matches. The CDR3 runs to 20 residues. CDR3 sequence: CASSEALRLSAGLGAETQYF. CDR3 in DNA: TGTGCCAGCAGTGAAGCGCTTCGCTTATCCGCCGGACTAGGGGCAGAGACCCAGTACTTC.

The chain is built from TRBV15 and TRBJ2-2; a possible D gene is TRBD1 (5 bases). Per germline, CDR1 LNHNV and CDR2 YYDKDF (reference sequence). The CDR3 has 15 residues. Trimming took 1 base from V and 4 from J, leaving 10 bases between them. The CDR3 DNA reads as TGTGCCACCAGCAGAGCCCAGGGTGTCACCGGGGAGCTGTTTTTT. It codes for CATSRAQGVTGELFF.

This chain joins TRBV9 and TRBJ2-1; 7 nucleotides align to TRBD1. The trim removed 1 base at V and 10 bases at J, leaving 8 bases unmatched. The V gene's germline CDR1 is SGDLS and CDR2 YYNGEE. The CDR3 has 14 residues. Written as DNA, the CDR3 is TGTGCCAGCAGCGTAAGACAGGGACAAGGGGAGCAGTTCTTC. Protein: CASSVRQGQGEQFF.

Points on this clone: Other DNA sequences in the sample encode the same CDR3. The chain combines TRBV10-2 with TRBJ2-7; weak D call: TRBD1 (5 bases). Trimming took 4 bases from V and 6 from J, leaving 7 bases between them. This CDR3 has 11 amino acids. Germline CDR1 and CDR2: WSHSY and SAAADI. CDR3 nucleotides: TGCGCCAGCAGTGGGCAGGGCGAGCAGTACGTC. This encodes CASSGQGEQYV.

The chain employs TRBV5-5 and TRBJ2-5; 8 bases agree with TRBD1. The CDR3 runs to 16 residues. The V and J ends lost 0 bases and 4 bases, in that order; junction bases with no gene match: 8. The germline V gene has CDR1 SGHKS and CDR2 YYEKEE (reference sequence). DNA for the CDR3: TGTGCCAGCAGCTTGGAGGGCAGGGGGCTGGGAGAGACCCAGTACTTC. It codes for CASSLEGRGLGETQYF.

CDR3: CASSYNTGARTDTQYF. The CDR3 bases are TGTGCCAGCAGTTACAACACAGGGGCACGCACAGATACGCAGTATTTT. The chain joins TRBV6-5 to TRBJ2-3, with TRBD1 matching 7 bases. CDR1 and CDR2 (germline): MNHEY, SVGAGI. V was clipped by 2 bases and J by 1 base; unmatched bases: 6. The CDR3 loop spans 16 amino acids.

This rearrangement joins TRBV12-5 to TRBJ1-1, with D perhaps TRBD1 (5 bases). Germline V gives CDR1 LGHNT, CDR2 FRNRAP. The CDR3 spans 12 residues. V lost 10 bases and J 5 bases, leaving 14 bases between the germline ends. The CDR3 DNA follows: TGTGCTATTTCGAACGGGGGAACTGAAGCTTTCTTT. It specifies CAISNGGTEAFF.

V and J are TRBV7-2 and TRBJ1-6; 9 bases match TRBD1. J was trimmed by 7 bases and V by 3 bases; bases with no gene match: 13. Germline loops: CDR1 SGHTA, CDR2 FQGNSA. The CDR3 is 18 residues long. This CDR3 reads CASSFAPQLTGGNSPLHF. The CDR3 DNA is TGTGCCAGCAGCTTCGCCCCCCAGTTAACAGGGGGCAATTCACCCCTCCACTTT.

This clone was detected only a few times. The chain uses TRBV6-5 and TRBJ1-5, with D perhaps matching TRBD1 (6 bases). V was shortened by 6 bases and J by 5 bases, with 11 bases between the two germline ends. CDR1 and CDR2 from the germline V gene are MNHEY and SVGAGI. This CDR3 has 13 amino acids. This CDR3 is CASRNRADQPQHF. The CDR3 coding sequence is TGTGCCAGCAGGAACAGGGCGGATCAGCCCCAGCATTTT.